Listed below are T cell receptor beta chains from one sample, sequenced in a study of shared clonotypes between healthy human individuals. Assay: immunoSEQ multiplex PCR; the TCRdb copy retains only in-frame clones and omits some. The sample contains 2 million to 2.5 million clones, about nine tenths of which appear only once. Sequenced sample: naive CD4+ T cells from PBMCs. These receptors came from a man aged 18-30 years in good health. Some clones in this sample may be carry-over from other donors' samples. The CDR3 runs from the conserved cysteine through the conserved F or W. The order of the fields is V gene, CDR3 length, clone size, D gene, J gene, CDR3 protein, CDR3 DNA. The D gene is left open where the match is weak. Rows may omit the clone size; those that give it use once, few, many or a size class.

V: TRBV10-3
length: 14
size: .
D: .
J: TRBJ2-7
CDR3: CAISASDGTYEQYF
DNA: TGTGCCATCAGTGCTAGCGATGGGACCTACGAGCAGTACTTC

V: TRBV13
length: 14
size: .
D: .
J: TRBJ2-1
CDR3: CASWTVSSYNEQFF
DNA: TGTGCCAGTTGGACCGTGAGCTCCTACAATGAGCAGTTCTTC

V: TRBV19
length: 17
size: .
D: .
J: TRBJ2-5
CDR3: CASSLRPGARVGETQYF
DNA: TGTGCCAGTAGTCTACGACCGGGAGCTAGGGTTGGAGAGACCCAGTACTTC

V: TRBV29-1
length: 18
size: .
D: TRBD2
J: TRBJ2-2
CDR3: CSVAITSGRIGKAGELFF
DNA: TGCAGCGTTGCGATTACTAGCGGGAGGATCGGTAAGGCCGGGGAGCTGTTTTTT

V: TRBV4-1
length: 15
size: .
D: .
J: TRBJ2-7
CDR3: CASSQERLSNYEQYF
DNA: TGCGCCAGCAGCCAAGAACGGCTAAGTAACTACGAGCAGTACTTC

V: TRBV7-2
length: 14
size: .
D: .
J: TRBJ2-1
CDR3: CASSVERRNNEQFF
DNA: TGTGCCAGCAGCGTAGAGCGGAGGAACAATGAGCAGTTCTTC

V: TRBV7-2
length: 12
size: .
D: TRBD2
J: TRBJ2-7
CDR3: CASSLGGGEQYF
DNA: TGTGCCAGCAGCCTTGGGGGAGGGGAGCAGTACTTC

V: TRBV29-1
length: 14
size: .
D: .
J: TRBJ1-1
CDR3: CSVEDGARATEAFF
DNA: TGCAGCGTTGAAGATGGGGCTAGGGCCACTGAAGCTTTCTTT

V: TRBV2
length: 15
size: .
D: TRBD1
J: TRBJ2-7
CDR3: CASRKTRDSPYEQYF
DNA: TGTGCCAGCCGCAAAACCCGGGACAGTCCCTACGAGCAGTACTTC

V: TRBV27
length: 12
size: .
D: .
J: TRBJ1-2
CDR3: CASRMDWGGYTF
DNA: TGTGCCAGCAGGATGGACTGGGGAGGCTACACCTTC

V: TRBV11-2
length: 17
size: .
D: TRBD2
J: TRBJ2-5
CDR3: CASSYAGTSSGVETQYF
DNA: TGTGCCAGCAGCTATGCCGGGACTAGCAGTGGGGTAGAGACCCAGTACTTC

V: TRBV28
length: 16
size: few
D: .
J: TRBJ1-3
CDR3: CASSLPGAGAGNTIYF
DNA: TGTGCCAGCAGTTTACCGGGGGCCGGGGCTGGAAACACCATATATTTT

V: TRBV30
length: 14
size: .
D: .
J: TRBJ1-5
CDR3: CAWSRGPANQPQHF
DNA: TGTGCCTGGAGTCGGGGCCCTGCTAATCAGCCCCAGCATTTT

V: TRBV11-3
length: 16
size: .
D: .
J: TRBJ2-4
CDR3: CASSLLLGGTKNIQYF
DNA: TGTGCCAGCAGCTTACTCTTGGGGGGCACCAAAAACATTCAGTACTTC

V: TRBV4-2
length: 14
size: few
D: TRBD1
J: TRBJ2-7
CDR3: CASSQMTGGYEQYF
DNA: TGTGCCAGCAGCCAAATGACAGGGGGATACGAGCAGTACTTC

V: TRBV29-1
length: 16
size: .
D: TRBD1
J: TRBJ2-2
CDR3: CSVHPGDRGRTGELFF
DNA: TGCAGCGTGCACCCGGGGGACAGGGGGCGTACCGGGGAGCTGTTTTTT

V: TRBV2
length: 15
size: .
D: TRBD2
J: TRBJ2-5
CDR3: CASSLMTSGQETQYF
DNA: TGTGCCAGCAGTCTTATGACTAGCGGGCAAGAGACCCAGTACTTC

V: TRBV5-6
length: 12
size: .
D: .
J: TRBJ1-4
CDR3: CASSLSGEKLFF
DNA: TGTGCCAGCAGCTTATCCGGGGAAAAACTGTTTTTT

V: TRBV2
length: 14
size: .
D: TRBD1
J: TRBJ1-5
CDR3: CASTRTGSNQPQHF
DNA: TGTGCCAGCACCAGGACAGGCAGCAATCAGCCCCAGCATTTT

V: TRBV5-1
length: 15
size: .
D: TRBD2
J: TRBJ2-1
CDR3: CASSLPSGSIDEQFF
DNA: TGCGCCAGCAGCTTGCCTAGCGGGAGTATCGATGAGCAGTTCTTC

V: TRBV30
length: 13
size: .
D: .
J: TRBJ1-5
CDR3: CAWSVVEGQPQHF
DNA: TGTGCCTGGAGTGTGGTAGAGGGTCAGCCCCAGCATTTT

V: TRBV9
length: 17
size: .
D: TRBD2
J: TRBJ2-3
CDR3: CASSHDEGTSSTDTQYF
DNA: TGTGCCAGCAGCCATGACGAGGGGACTAGCAGCACAGATACGCAGTATTTT

V: TRBV6-7
length: 14
size: .
D: TRBD1
J: TRBJ1-5
CDR3: CASRLNRGDQPQHF
DNA: TGTGCCTCCCGCCTCAACAGGGGAGATCAGCCCCAGCATTTT

V: TRBV2
length: 14
size: .
D: TRBD1
J: TRBJ1-2
CDR3: CASTGQLSNYGYTF
DNA: TGTGCCAGCACGGGACAGTTGAGTAACTATGGCTACACCTTC

V: TRBV19
length: 13
size: .
D: TRBD1
J: TRBJ2-7
CDR3: CASSPTGSYEQYF
DNA: TGTGCCAGTAGTCCGACAGGGTCCTACGAGCAGTACTTC

V: TRBV5-1
length: 15
size: once
D: .
J: TRBJ2-1
CDR3: CASSFGLASYNEQFF
DNA: TGCGCCAGCAGCTTTGGTCTCGCTAGCTACAATGAGCAGTTCTTC

V: TRBV5-4
length: 16
size: .
D: TRBD1
J: TRBJ2-5
CDR3: CASSLLPGQGTETQYF
DNA: TGTGCCAGCAGCTTACTTCCGGGACAGGGAACAGAGACCCAGTACTTC

V: TRBV7-8
length: 15
size: .
D: .
J: TRBJ1-1
CDR3: CASSGTLPANTEAFF
DNA: TGTGCCAGCAGCGGCACCCTACCTGCGAACACTGAAGCTTTCTTT

V: TRBV10-1
length: 14
size: .
D: .
J: TRBJ1-1
CDR3: CASSAGLAVSEAFF
DNA: TGCGCCAGCAGTGCAGGGTTGGCGGTGTCTGAAGCTTTCTTT

V: TRBV11-3
length: 14
size: .
D: TRBD1
J: TRBJ2-7
CDR3: CASSPGTGEYEQYF
DNA: TGTGCCAGCAGCCCGGGGACAGGGGAGTACGAGCAGTACTTC

V: TRBV28
length: 12
size: few
D: .
J: TRBJ1-5
CDR3: CASSGQPQPQHF
DNA: TGTGCCAGCTCTGGACAGCCTCAGCCCCAGCATTTT

V: TRBV6-1
length: 16
size: .
D: TRBD2
J: TRBJ2-3
CDR3: CASSVGLAGYTDTQYF
DNA: TGTGCCAGCAGTGTAGGACTAGCGGGATACACAGATACGCAGTATTTT

V: TRBV2
length: 13
size: once
D: TRBD1
J: TRBJ2-5
CDR3: CAEGSQGAETQYF
DNA: TGTGCCGAGGGGTCTCAGGGGGCAGAGACCCAGTACTTC

V: TRBV15
length: 18
size: once
D: TRBD1
J: TRBJ1-5
CDR3: CATSRGAHGQGYNQPQHF
DNA: TGTGCCACCAGCAGGGGAGCCCATGGACAGGGTTACAATCAGCCCCAGCATTTT

V: TRBV7-2
length: 17
size: .
D: TRBD2
J: TRBJ2-1
CDR3: CASSLWIQAGVGNEQFF
DNA: TGTGCCAGCAGCTTATGGATCCAAGCGGGAGTGGGCAATGAGCAGTTCTTC

V: TRBV11-1
length: 14
size: .
D: .
J: TRBJ1-1
CDR3: CASSSGVGNTEAFF
DNA: TGTGCCAGCAGCTCAGGGGTTGGGAACACTGAAGCTTTCTTT

V: TRBV5-1
length: 13
size: .
D: .
J: TRBJ2-3
CDR3: CASSFDDRDTQYF
DNA: TGCGCCAGCAGCTTCGACGACAGGGATACGCAGTATTTT

V: TRBV6-5
length: 16
size: once
D: TRBD2
J: TRBJ2-1
CDR3: CASSSWTSDAYNEQFF
DNA: TGTGCCAGCAGTTCGTGGACTAGCGACGCCTACAATGAGCAGTTCTTC

V: TRBV20-1
length: 11
size: .
D: .
J: TRBJ1-4
CDR3: CSASRQEKLFF
DNA: TGCAGTGCTAGCCGGCAAGAAAAACTGTTTTTT

V: TRBV25-1
length: 12
size: once
D: .
J: TRBJ2-2
CDR3: CASSDHYEELFF
DNA: TGTGCCAGCAGTGACCACTACGAGGAGCTGTTTTTT

V: TRBV29-1
length: 14
size: .
D: TRBD2
J: TRBJ2-3
CDR3: CSVENSGRTDTQYF
DNA: TGCAGCGTTGAAAATAGCGGGAGGACAGATACGCAGTATTTT

V: TRBV7-8
length: 13
size: .
D: .
J: TRBJ1-1
CDR3: CASSPAQNTEAFF
DNA: TGTGCCAGCAGCCCCGCCCAGAACACTGAAGCTTTCTTT

V: TRBV11-3
length: 17
size: .
D: TRBD2
J: TRBJ2-1
CDR3: CASSLDRSSGRAGEQFF
DNA: TGTGCCAGCAGCTTAGATCGGTCTAGCGGGAGGGCAGGTGAGCAGTTCTTC

V: TRBV6-6
length: 15
size: .
D: TRBD1
J: TRBJ1-2
CDR3: CASSYLQGAGYGYTF
DNA: TGTGCCAGCAGTTACTTACAGGGGGCTGGATATGGCTACACCTTC

V: TRBV7-8
length: 12
size: .
D: .
J: TRBJ2-7
CDR3: CASSLSTREQYF
DNA: TGTGCCAGCAGCTTATCTACCCGAGAGCAGTACTTC

V: TRBV30
length: 18
size: .
D: .
J: TRBJ1-1
CDR3: CAWSGVGALGAELTEAFF
DNA: TGTGCCTGGAGTGGAGTTGGTGCCCTGGGGGCAGAATTGACTGAAGCTTTCTTT